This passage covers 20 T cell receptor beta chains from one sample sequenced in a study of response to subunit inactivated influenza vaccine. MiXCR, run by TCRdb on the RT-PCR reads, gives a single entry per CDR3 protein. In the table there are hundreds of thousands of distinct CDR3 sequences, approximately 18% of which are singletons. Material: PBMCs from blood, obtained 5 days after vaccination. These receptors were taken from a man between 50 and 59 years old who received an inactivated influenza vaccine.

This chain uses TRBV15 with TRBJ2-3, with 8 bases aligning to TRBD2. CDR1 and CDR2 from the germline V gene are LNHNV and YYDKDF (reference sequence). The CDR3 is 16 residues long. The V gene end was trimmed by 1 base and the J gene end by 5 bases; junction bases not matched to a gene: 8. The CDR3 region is CATSRGSGSAIDTQYF. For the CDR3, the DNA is TGTGCCACCAGCAGAGGAAGCGGGAGTGCGATAGATACGCAGTATTTT. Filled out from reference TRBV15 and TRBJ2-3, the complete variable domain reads DAMVIQNPRYQVTQFGKPVTLSCSQTLNHNVMYWYQQKSSQAPKLLFHYYDKDFNNEADTPDNFQSRRPNTSFCFLDIRSPGLGDTAMYLCATSRGSGSAIDTQYFGPGTRLTVL.

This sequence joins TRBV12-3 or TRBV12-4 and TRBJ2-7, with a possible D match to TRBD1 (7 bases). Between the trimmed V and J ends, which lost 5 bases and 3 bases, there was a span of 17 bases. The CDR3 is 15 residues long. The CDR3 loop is CASSPEEGAFYEQYF. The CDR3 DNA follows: TGTGCCAGCAGTCCCGAGGAGGGGGCCTTCTACGAGCAGTACTTC.

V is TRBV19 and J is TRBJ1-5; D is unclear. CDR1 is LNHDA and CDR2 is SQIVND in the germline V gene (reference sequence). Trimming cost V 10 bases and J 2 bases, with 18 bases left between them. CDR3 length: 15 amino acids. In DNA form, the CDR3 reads TGTGCCACGAGTAGTAAGGGTTGGGGCAATCAGCCCCAGCATTTT. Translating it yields CATSSKGWGNQPQHF.

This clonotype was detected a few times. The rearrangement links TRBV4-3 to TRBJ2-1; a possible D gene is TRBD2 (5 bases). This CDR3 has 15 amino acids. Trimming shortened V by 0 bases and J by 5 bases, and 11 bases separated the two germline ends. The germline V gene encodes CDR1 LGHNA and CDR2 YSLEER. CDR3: CASSQERPGNNEQFF. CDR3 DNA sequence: TGCGCCAGCAGCCAAGAGAGACCGGGAAACAATGAGCAGTTCTTC.

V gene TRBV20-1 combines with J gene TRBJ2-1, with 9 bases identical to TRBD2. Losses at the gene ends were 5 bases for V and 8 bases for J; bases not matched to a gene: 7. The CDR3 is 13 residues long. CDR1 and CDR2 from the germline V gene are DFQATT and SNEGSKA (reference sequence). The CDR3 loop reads CSAGSGSGDEQFF. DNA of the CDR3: TGCAGTGCTGGTAGCGGGAGTGGGGATGAGCAGTTCTTC.

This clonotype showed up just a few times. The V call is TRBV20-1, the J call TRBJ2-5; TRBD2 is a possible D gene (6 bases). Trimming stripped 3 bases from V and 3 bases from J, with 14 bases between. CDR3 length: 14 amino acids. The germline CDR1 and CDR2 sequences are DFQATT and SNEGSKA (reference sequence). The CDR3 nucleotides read TGCAGTGCTAGTAGGGCTAGCGTAAAAGAGACCCAGTACTTC. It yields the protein CSASRASVKETQYF.

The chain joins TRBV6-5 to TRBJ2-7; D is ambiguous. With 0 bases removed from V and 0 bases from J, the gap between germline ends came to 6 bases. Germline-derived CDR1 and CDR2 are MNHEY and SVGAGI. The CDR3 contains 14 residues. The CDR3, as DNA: TGTGCCAGCAGTTACTCGGCCGACTCCTACGAGCAGTACTTC. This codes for CASSYSADSYEQYF.

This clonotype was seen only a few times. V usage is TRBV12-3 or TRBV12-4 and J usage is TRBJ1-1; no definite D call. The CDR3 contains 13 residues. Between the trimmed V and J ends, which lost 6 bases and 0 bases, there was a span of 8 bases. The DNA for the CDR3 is TGTGCCAGCAGCCACCACGTGAACACTGAAGCTTTCTTT. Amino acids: CASSHHVNTEAFF.

The CDR3 DNA reads TGTGCCAGCATCCTACAGGGCTTGGGAACCGGGGAGCTGTTTTTT. Residues: CASILQGLGTGELFF. This chain connects TRBV2 to TRBJ2-2; weak D call: TRBD1 (6 bases). The CDR3 is 15 residues long. Germline V lookup: CDR1 SNHLY, CDR2 FYNNEI. The V end lost 7 bases, the J end lost 5 bases, and 17 bases lay between the germline ends.

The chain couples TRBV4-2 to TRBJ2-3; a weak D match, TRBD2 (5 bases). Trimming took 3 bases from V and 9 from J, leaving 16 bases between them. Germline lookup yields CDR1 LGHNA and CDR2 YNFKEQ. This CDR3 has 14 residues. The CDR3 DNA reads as TGTGCCAGCAGCCAGGAAGATGTCCCGGGGACGCAGTATTTT. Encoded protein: CASSQEDVPGTQYF.

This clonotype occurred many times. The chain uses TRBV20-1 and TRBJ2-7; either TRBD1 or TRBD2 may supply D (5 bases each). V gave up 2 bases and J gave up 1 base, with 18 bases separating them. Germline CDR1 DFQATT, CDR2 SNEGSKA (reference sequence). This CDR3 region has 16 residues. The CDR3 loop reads CSARPLRTGASYEQYF. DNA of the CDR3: TGCAGTGCTAGACCATTACGAACCGGGGCGTCCTACGAGCAGTACTTC.

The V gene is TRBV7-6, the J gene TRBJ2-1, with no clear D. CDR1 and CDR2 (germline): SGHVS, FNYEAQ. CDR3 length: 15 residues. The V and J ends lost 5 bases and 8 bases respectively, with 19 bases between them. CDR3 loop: CASSPVSGQWHEQFF. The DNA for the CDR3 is TGTGCCAGCAGCCCGGTTTCCGGGCAATGGCATGAGCAGTTCTTC. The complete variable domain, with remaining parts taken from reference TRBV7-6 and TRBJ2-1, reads GAGVSQSPRYKVTKRGQDVALRCDPISGHVSLYWYRQALGQGPEFLTYFNYEAQQDKSGLPNDRFSAERPEGSISTLTIQRTEQRDSAMYRCASSPVSGQWHEQFFGPGTRLTVL.

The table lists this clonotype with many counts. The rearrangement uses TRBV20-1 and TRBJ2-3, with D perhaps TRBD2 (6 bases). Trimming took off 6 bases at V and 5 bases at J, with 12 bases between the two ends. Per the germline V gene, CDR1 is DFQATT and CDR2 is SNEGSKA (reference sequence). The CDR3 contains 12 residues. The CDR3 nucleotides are TGCAGTGCACATAGCGGACAAGATACGCAGTATTTT. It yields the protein CSAHSGQDTQYF.

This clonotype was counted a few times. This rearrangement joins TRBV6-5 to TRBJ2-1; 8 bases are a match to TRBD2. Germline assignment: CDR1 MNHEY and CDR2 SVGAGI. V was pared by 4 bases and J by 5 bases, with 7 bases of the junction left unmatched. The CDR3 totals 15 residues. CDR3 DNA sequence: TGTGCCAGCAGTTTCGGACAGCGGGGGAACAATGAGCAGTTCTTC. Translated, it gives CASSFGQRGNNEQFF.

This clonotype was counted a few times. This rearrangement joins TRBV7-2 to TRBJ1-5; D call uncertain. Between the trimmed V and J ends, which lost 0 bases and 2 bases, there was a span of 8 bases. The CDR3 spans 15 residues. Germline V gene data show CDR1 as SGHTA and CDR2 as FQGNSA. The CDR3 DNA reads TGTGCCAGCAGCTTAGCCGCTACGGGCAATCAGCCCCAGCATTTT. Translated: CASSLAATGNQPQHF.

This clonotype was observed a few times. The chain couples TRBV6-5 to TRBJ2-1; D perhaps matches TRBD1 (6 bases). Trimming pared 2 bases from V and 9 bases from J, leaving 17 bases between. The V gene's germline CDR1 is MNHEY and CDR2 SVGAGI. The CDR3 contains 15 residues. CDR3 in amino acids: CASSYARTAQTEQFF. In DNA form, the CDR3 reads TGTGCCAGCAGTTACGCACGGACAGCCCAGACTGAGCAGTTCTTC.

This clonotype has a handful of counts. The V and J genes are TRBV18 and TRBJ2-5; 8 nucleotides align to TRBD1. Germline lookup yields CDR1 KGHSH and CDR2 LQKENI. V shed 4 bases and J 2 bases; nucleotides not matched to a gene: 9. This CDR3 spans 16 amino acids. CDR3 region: CASSLLAGGGQETQYF. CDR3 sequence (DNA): TGTGCCAGCTCACTCCTCGCAGGGGGCGGACAAGAGACCCAGTACTTC.

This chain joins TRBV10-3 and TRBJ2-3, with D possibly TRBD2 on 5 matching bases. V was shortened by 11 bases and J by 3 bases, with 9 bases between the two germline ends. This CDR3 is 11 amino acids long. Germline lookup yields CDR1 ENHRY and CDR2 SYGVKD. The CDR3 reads CAAGRTDTQYF. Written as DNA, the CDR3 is TGTGCCGCGGGCCGGACAGATACGCAGTATTTT.

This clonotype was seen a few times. CDR3 coding DNA: TGTGCCAGCAGTGAACTACTAACCGATGGGGAGCAGTTCTTC. Encoded protein: CASSELLTDGEQFF. This chain connects TRBV2 to TRBJ2-1; D is ambiguous. V lost 2 bases and J 10 bases, leaving 15 bases between the germline ends. From germline, CDR1 is SNHLY and CDR2 FYNNEI. The CDR3 length is 14 residues.

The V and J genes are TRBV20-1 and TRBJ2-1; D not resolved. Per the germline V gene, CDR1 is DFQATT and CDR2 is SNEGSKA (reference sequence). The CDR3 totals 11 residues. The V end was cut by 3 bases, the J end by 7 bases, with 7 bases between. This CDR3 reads CSASRANEQFF. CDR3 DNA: TGCAGTGCTAGTAGGGCTAATGAGCAGTTCTTC.